One sample yielded the 27 T cell receptor beta chains listed below, sequenced in a study of T cell changes during pregnancy in multiple sclerosis. Sequencing was performed with immunoSEQ multiplex PCR; in TCRdb, only in-frame clones are kept and a portion is missing. The top ten hold around 0.66% of the sample, which has some 38,000 clones, roughly 89% seen once. Sequenced here: CD4+ T cells from peripheral blood mononuclear cells, sampled in the second trimester of pregnancy. The receptors shown here come from a female donor in good health, enrolled as a control in a pregnancy study.

Here the CDR3 DNA reads TGTGCCGGCCGTAGCGGGGGGGCCAATCCCGGGGAGCTGTTTTTT. Protein sequence: CAGRSGGANPGELFF. This chain joins TRBV28 and TRBJ2-2; TRBD2 matches 11 bases. V lost 11 bases to trimming and J lost 6 bases; unmatched junction nucleotides: 11. The CDR3 is 15 amino acids. Per germline, CDR1 MDHEN and CDR2 SYDVKM. Full variable domain (outside the CDR3, taken from reference TRBV28 and TRBJ2-2): DVKVTQSSRYLVKRTGEKVFLECVQDMDHENMFWYRQDPGLGLRLIYFSYDVKMKEKGDIPEGYSVSREKKERFSLILESASTNQTSMYLCAGRSGGANPGELFFGEGSRLTVL.

The CDR3 sequence: CASSLPGPYSPLHF. CDR3 DNA: TGCGCCAGCAGCTTACCAGGTCCCTATTCACCCCTCCACTTT. The chain combines TRBV5-1 with TRBJ1-6; D gene ambiguous. V lost 2 bases, J lost 8 bases, and 11 bases lay in between. This CDR3 spans 14 amino acids. In germline, CDR1 is SGHRS, CDR2 YFSETQ.

This chain links TRBV6-5 with TRBJ1-2; 7 bases are a match to TRBD1. The CDR3 loop spans 15 amino acids. The germline gives CDR1 MNHEY, CDR2 SVGAGI. J lost 1 base, V lost 6 bases, and 8 bases had no gene match. The DNA of the CDR3 is TGTGCCAGCAGCCGTTCGGGACAGTTTAACTATGGCTACACCTTC. Its protein is CASSRSGQFNYGYTF.

This clone was recorded once. The chain uses TRBV7-2 and TRBJ1-2; D uncertain. CDR1 and CDR2 (germline): SGHTA, FQGNSA. Trimming cost V 4 bases and J 4 bases, with 10 bases left between them. There are 13 residues in the CDR3. The CDR3 DNA follows: TGTGCCAGCAGCTCCGGAGGAGCCTATGGCTACACCTTC. It codes for CASSSGGAYGYTF.

The chain has TRBV9 and TRBJ1-2; a possible D gene is TRBD1 (5 bases). Between the trimmed V and J ends, which lost 1 base and 4 bases, there was a span of 14 bases. Per the germline V gene, CDR1 is SGDLS and CDR2 is YYNGEE. The CDR3 totals 15 residues. This chain's CDR3 is CASSVTQQVSYGYTF. For the CDR3, the DNA is TGTGCCAGCAGCGTAACCCAACAGGTGTCCTATGGCTACACCTTC.

This clone appeared a single time. CDR3 bases: TGCAGCCCACGGGAGGTATCCAATGAGCAGTTCTTC. Translated, it gives CSPREVSNEQFF. This chain uses TRBV29-1 with TRBJ2-1, with 7 bases identical to TRBD2. This CDR3 spans 12 amino acids. From germline, CDR1 is SQVTM and CDR2 ANQGSEA. J gave up 6 bases and V 8 bases, and 7 bases lay outside the gene matches.

The chain combines TRBV7-2 with TRBJ1-1; the match to TRBD1 covers 9 bases. V gave up 1 base and J gave up 8 bases; unmatched junction bases: 5. Germline loops: CDR1 SGHTA, CDR2 FQGNSA. The length of the CDR3 is 14 residues. This chain's CDR3 is CASSLDRQGGEAFF. The DNA for the CDR3 is TGTGCCAGCAGCTTAGACCGACAGGGGGGAGAAGCTTTCTTT.

The chain combines TRBV19 with TRBJ1-1; the D gene is possibly TRBD1 (5 bases). V lost 5 bases and J lost 2, with 12 bases in between. The CDR3 has 14 residues. The V gene's germline CDR1 is LNHDA and CDR2 SQIVND (reference sequence). The CDR3 loop is CASSVQGVNTEAFF. CDR3 DNA sequence: TGTGCCAGTAGTGTGCAGGGTGTAAACACTGAAGCTTTCTTT.

The chain combines TRBV15 with TRBJ1-1; possibly TRBD1 for D (6 bases). The CDR3 is 15 residues long. Germline CDR1 is LNHNV and CDR2 is YYDKDF (reference sequence). The V gene lost 1 base and the J gene lost 9 bases, with 18 bases spanning the gap. CDR3 coding DNA: TGTGCCACCAGCAGAGCGTGGACAGTTTCGGAGCAAGCTTTCTTT. This translates into CATSRAWTVSEQAFF.

This rearrangement joins TRBV7-9 to TRBJ1-3, with D tentatively TRBD1 (5 bases). The CDR3 has 11 residues. Trimming left V 11 bases short and J 1 base short, with 6 bases between. Germline CDR1 SEHNR, CDR2 FQNEAQ (reference sequence). CDR3 sequence: CAGGSGNTIYF. In nucleotides, the CDR3 is TGTGCCGGGGGGTCTGGAAACACCATATATTTT.

The chain has TRBV2 and TRBJ1-6; a possible D gene is TRBD1 (6 bases). CDR1 SNHLY and CDR2 FYNNEI come from the germline V gene. Trimming pared 4 bases from V and 3 bases from J, leaving 10 bases between. The CDR3 is made up of 15 amino acids. CDR3 region: CASSVEDSYNSPLHF. The CDR3 DNA sequence: TGTGCCAGCAGTGTGGAGGACAGCTATAATTCACCCCTCCACTTT.

The gene calls are TRBV6-1 and TRBJ1-5; D is ambiguous. The CDR3 consists of 16 residues. Germline V lookup: CDR1 MNHNS, CDR2 SASEGT. V was trimmed by 2 bases and J by 0 bases, leaving 11 bases between them. As DNA, the CDR3 is TGTGCCAGCAGTGAATCTAGCTCTTATAGCAATCAGCCCCAGCATTTT. Translating it yields CASSESSSYSNQPQHF.

V usage is TRBV7-3 and J usage is TRBJ2-5; 10 positions agree with TRBD2. This CDR3 has 15 amino acids. Germline lookup yields CDR1 SGHTA and CDR2 FQGTGA. The junction had 9 bases not matched to a gene; V was cut back by 5 bases and J by 6 bases. CDR3 DNA: TGTGCCAGCAGCCCTGCTAGCGGGGGAAGGAAGACCCAGTACTTC. Residues: CASSPASGGRKTQYF.

The chain links TRBV4-2 to TRBJ1-1; 9 positions match TRBD1. Trimming at V came to 8 bases and at J to 1 base, leaving 2 bases not matched to a gene. The CDR3 runs 13 residues. Germline CDR1 is LGHNA and CDR2 is YNFKEQ. CDR3 amino acids: CASGGQGNTEAFF. CDR3 DNA sequence: TGTGCCAGCGGGGGACAGGGGAACACTGAAGCTTTCTTT.

The rearrangement links TRBV15 to TRBJ1-2; D is possibly TRBD1 (6 bases). This CDR3 contains 13 residues. V was cut by 6 bases and J by 8 bases, with 16 bases left in between. Germline V gene sequence: CDR1 LNHNV, CDR2 YYDKDF (reference sequence). The CDR3: CATSQGPPMGYTF. The CDR3 nucleotides read TGTGCCACCAGTCAGGGGCCCCCCATGGGCTACACCTTC.

For this clone: This CDR3 fails to terminate in the conserved phenylalanine or tryptophan, so it likely reflects a read error. Because the CDR3's place on the DNA is in doubt, the DNA is left out and the CDR3 is given as listed by TCRdb. This rearrangement joins TRBV20-1 to TRBJ1-1; the DNA was not compared with TRBD1, the D call given in the table. The CDR3 is made up of 11 amino acids, end residues included. Germline V gene data show CDR1 as DFQATT and CDR2 as SNEGSKA (reference sequence). CDR3 loop: CSARDNSWASL.

The rearrangement uses TRBV4-2 and TRBJ2-5; a possible D gene is TRBD2 (5 bases). The CDR3 totals 18 residues. V was pared by 2 bases and J by 2 bases, with 21 bases between. In germline, CDR1 is LGHNA, CDR2 YNFKEQ. CDR3 sequence reads: CASSQSYIRRSGQETQYF. CDR3 coding DNA: TGTGCCAGCAGCCAAAGTTATATCAGGCGGAGCGGACAAGAGACCCAGTACTTC.

V and J are TRBV5-1 and TRBJ1-1; D might be TRBD1 (6 bases). CDR3 size: 14 residues. The germline CDR1 and CDR2 sequences are SGHRS and YFSETQ. Trimming cost V 2 bases and J 1 base, with 9 bases left between them. For the CDR3, the DNA is TGCGCCAGCAGCTTAGGACAGCAGAACACTGAAGCTTTCTTT. Protein sequence: CASSLGQQNTEAFF.

A single count supports this clone. The chain carries TRBV15 and TRBJ2-7; TRBD2 aligns across 8 bases. This CDR3 has 16 amino acids. Germline V CDR1 and CDR2: LNHNV, YYDKDF (reference sequence). Trimming cost V 1 base and J 4 bases; bases outside gene matches: 9. Here the CDR3 DNA reads TGTGCCACCAGCAGAGCTGCAAGCGGGGGCCAATACGAGCAGTACTTC. This encodes CATSRAASGGQYEQYF.

This clone was picked up one time. The V gene is TRBV4-3, the J gene TRBJ1-5; unclear D gene. Between the trimmed V and J ends, which lost 0 bases and 7 bases, there was a span of 10 bases. The CDR3 runs to 14 residues. The germline CDR1 and CDR2 sequences are LGHNA and YSLEER. The CDR3 bases are TGCGCCAGCAGCCAAGATGGGCTGAGCCAGCCCCAGCATTTT. Encoded protein: CASSQDGLSQPQHF.

This rearrangement joins TRBV28 to TRBJ1-4; maybe TRBD1 (5 bases). The V end lost 6 bases, the J end lost 5 bases, and 10 bases lay between the germline ends. CDR1 is MDHEN, CDR2 SYDVKM, per germline. The CDR3 has 13 residues. CDR3 amino acids: CASRRTSNEKLFF. DNA for the CDR3: TGTGCCAGCAGGCGGACAAGCAATGAAAAACTGTTTTTT. Based on the CDR3 plus reference TRBV28 and TRBJ1-4, the full variable domain is DVKVTQSSRYLVKRTGEKVFLECVQDMDHENMFWYRQDPGLGLRLIYFSYDVKMKEKGDIPEGYSVSREKKERFSLILESASTNQTSMYLCASRRTSNEKLFFGSGTQLSVL.

The rearrangement links TRBV5-5 to TRBJ1-5, with D perhaps matching TRBD1 (5 bases). Per germline, CDR1 SGHKS and CDR2 YYEKEE (reference sequence). The germline V and J ends were trimmed by 0 bases and 9 bases, with 19 bases remaining between them. This CDR3 has 16 residues. CDR3 in DNA: TGTGCCAGCAGCTTGGCGGTGGGGGGTTTATCGGCGCCCCAGCATTTT. This sequence encodes CASSLAVGGLSAPQHF.

The rearrangement links TRBV10-1 to TRBJ2-2, with TRBD1 as a possible D gene (7 bases). CDR3 size: 14 residues. The V end was cut by 10 bases, the J end by 3 bases, with 15 bases between. The germline V gene has CDR1 WNHNN and CDR2 SYGVQD (reference sequence). Here the CDR3 DNA reads TGCGCCATCAGAGGGGGCGGGGACACCGGGGAGCTGTTTTTT. Protein product: CAIRGGGDTGELFF.

CDR3 in DNA: TGTGCCACAGTCGATTACAATGAGCAGTTCTTC. The encoded protein is CATVDYNEQFF. The genes are TRBV19 and TRBJ2-1; D remains unclear. CDR3 length: 11 residues. The germline CDR1 and CDR2 sequences are LNHDA and SQIVND (reference sequence). Trimming took off 10 bases at V and 4 bases at J, with 8 bases between the two ends.

The V and J genes are TRBV4-2 and TRBJ1-2, with D possibly matching TRBD1 (6 bases). The germline V and J ends were trimmed by 4 bases and 0 bases, with 12 bases remaining between them. CDR3 length equals 15 residues. The germline gives CDR1 LGHNA, CDR2 YNFKEQ. CDR3 amino acids: CASSPLSGANYGYTF. The CDR3 nucleotides read TGTGCCAGCAGCCCCTTATCAGGGGCTAACTATGGCTACACCTTC.

The V call is TRBV7-9, the J call TRBJ1-1, with D unclear. With 5 bases removed from V and 3 bases from J, the gap between germline ends came to 10 bases. In germline, CDR1 is SEHNR, CDR2 FQNEAQ (reference sequence). The CDR3 runs 13 residues. CDR3 in amino acids: CASSPPGDTEAFF. For the CDR3, the DNA is TGTGCCAGCAGCCCCCCCGGGGACACTGAAGCTTTCTTT.

This chain uses TRBV9 with TRBJ2-3; 13 bases align to TRBD2. Germline trimming cut 4 bases from V and 7 bases from J; bases unmatched to any gene: 9. CDR1 and CDR2 (germline): SGDLS, YYNGEE. This CDR3 has 16 amino acids. CDR3 bases: TGTGCCAGCAGCCCCGGACTAGCGGGGGATCCTTATACGCAGTATTTT. It is translated as CASSPGLAGDPYTQYF.